Detailed here is one T cell receptor beta chain. Which antigen it targets is not known. No base qualities exist here, and no much larger clone lies one base off it. TCR CDR3 regions were amplified from genomic DNA by multiplex PCR using the deep immunoSEQ assay. Extracted genomic DNA from each cell subset was distributed evenly across all wells of several immunoSEQ 96-well plates, and each plate was treated as a replicate. For sorted subsets, each replicate PCR was loaded with about 200 ng genomic DNA, equivalent to 30,000 or so T cell genomes. The purified libraries were quantified using a Qubit 3.0 fluorometer, sized with a Bioanalyzer 2100, and then quantified again using the KAPA Library Quantification kit. Each immunoSEQ 96-well plate was sequenced on its own single-read 150-cycle Illumina NextSeq 550 flow cell. The authors' pipeline ran thus. Because the immunoSEQ output included only junctional sequences and no quality scores, the filtering could not be the same as the filtering used for full-length reads. Sequences were annotated with PyIR, a Python wrapper for IgBLAST v1.9, using IMGT germline references to assign V/J genes and CDR3. Reads were filtered out if the reads had weak V/J assignments (E-value above 1e-6), no CDR3, stop codons, out-of-frame junctions, or ambiguous translated residues. V3J clonotypes were defined as sequences sharing an identical inferred V gene, J gene, and CDR3 amino acid sequence. Percentage overlap between repertoires was computed as shared unique clonotypes divided by the size of the smaller repertoire. RTK rarefaction, the Chao1 estimator, and Recon v2.1 estimates of unobserved clonotypes were used to assess repertoire richness. Generation probabilities for all TCRbeta clonotypes obtained by the gDNA method from several donors were computed using OLGA. Not all clones reach the TCRdb copy of this immuneACCESS table, which keeps in-frame sequences only. Checked studies attribute under half of the gap to unresolved V genes and leave the rest unexplained. The D gene and trimming were derived from the DNA, and the V and J assignments and clone size from that table. Present in this sample are about 600,000 clones, 95% to 98% of which were seen just once. 0.3% of the sample belongs to the ten largest clones.

The entry originates in a study of shared clonotypes between healthy human individuals (TCRdb year 2020). About the study as a whole: The cohort comprised two women and a few men aged 18 to 49 years. For each donor, CD4 naive and CD4 memory were each given three plates, CD8 naive was given two plates, and CD8 memory was given one plate. The study deeply sequenced blood TCR repertoires of five healthy adults to estimate repertoire size and the extent of clonotype sharing between individuals. To increase sequencing depth and limit assay-specific biases, different laboratories used diverse techniques to prepare libraries and sequence TCR repertoires. Between about 0.85 and 8.9 billion PBMCs per donor were obtained by leukapheresis. Paper-wide results and their limitations: The small number of donors limited the genetic and exposure-history diversity represented. Sampling was restricted to blood, and TCR repertoires in tissues likely differ from the TCR repertoires found in blood. Sharing across a few donors was observed for roughly 5.4% of naive CD4, under 4% of naive CD8, 2% to 2.5% of memory CD4, and about 0.4% of memory CD8 clonotypes. Pairwise subsampling indicated that sequencing depth was expected to affect the degree of clonotype sharing among donors. Rarefaction of sorted-subset datasets indicated incomplete sequencing despite the large sequencing depth. Compared with non-shared clonotypes, the clonotypes found in all four sorted-subset donors had higher generation probabilities. Naive subsets generally had larger estimated clonotype richness than memory subsets did.

The CDR3 runs 15 amino acids, cysteine and phenylalanine included. Only CDR3 DNA remains: 45 bases, in frame from the first base. Germline trimming: 2 bases from V, 3 bases from J; junction bases outside gene matches: 6. CDR1 and CDR2 (SQVTM, ANQGSEA) derive from the germline V gene. For the CD8 naive samples, CD45RO-negative cells were positively selected for CCR7, yielding a CD45RA+CCR7+ population from which TemRA cells were excluded. Donors were healthy HIV-negative adults with no recently reported acute infections or vaccinations. All donors were Caucasian adults living in Nashville, Tennessee, USA. After blood collection by leukapheresis, PBMCs were isolated using Ficoll-Histopaque density gradient centrifugation and then cryopreserved in the vapor phase of liquid nitrogen. Analytical flow cytometry was used to check the purity and quantity of every magnetically sorted T cell population. Genomic DNA was isolated from every sorted fraction and measured by UV absorbance on a Nanodrop 2000c.

Sequenced: naive CD8+ T cells sorted from blood. The cell subset or site label here, explained by the study, means: CD45RA+CCR7+. The V and J segments used are TRBV29-1 and TRBJ2-3, and 9 junctional nucleotides match TRBD2. This TCR was sampled from a young man in good health. The nucleotide sequence reads TGCAGCGTTGAATATAGCGGGAGTAGGACAGATACGCAGTATTTT. Its protein product is CSVEYSGSRTDTQYF.